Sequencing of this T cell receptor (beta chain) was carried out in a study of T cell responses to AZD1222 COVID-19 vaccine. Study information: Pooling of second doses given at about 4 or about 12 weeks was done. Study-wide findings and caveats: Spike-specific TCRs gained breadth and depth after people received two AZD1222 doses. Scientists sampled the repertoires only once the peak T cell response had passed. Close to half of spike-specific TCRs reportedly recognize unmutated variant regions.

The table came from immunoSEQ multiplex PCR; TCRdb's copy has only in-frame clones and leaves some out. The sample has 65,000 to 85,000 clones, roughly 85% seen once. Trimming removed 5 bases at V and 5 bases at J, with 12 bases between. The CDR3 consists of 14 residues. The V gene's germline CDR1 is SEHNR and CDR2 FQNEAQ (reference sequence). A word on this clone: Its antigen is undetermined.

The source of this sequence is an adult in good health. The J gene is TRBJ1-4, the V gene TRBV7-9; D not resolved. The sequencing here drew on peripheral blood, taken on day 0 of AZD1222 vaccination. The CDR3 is CASSPGGSNEKLFF. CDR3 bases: TGTGCCAGCAGCCCCGGAGGTTCGAATGAAAAACTGTTTTTT.